This T cell receptor beta chain comes out of a study of vaccination effects on CD4 cells after COVID-19. Study-wide points: Marked clonal contraction was seen in infection- and vaccine-induced clones late after vaccination.

Ahead of sequencing, the ViraFEST assay grew antigen-specific CD4+ T cells using viral peptide pools. Culture lasted roughly eleven days before CD4+ T cell isolation. In the vaccine recipients, nucleocapsid antibodies were negative and there was no prior SARS-CoV-2 infection. Each culture well received a few million PBMC. These cells were then cultured in IMDM with 10 IU/ml IL-2 and roughly 10 ug/ml peptides. A remark on this clone: The antigen remains undetermined.

This CDR3 has 13 residues. Germline CDR1 SQVTM, CDR2 ANQGSEA. Unmatched junction bases numbered 12, after V lost 4 bases and J lost 10 bases. Here immunoSEQ multiplex PCR was the method, and the copy in TCRdb shows in-frame clones only, minus some. The profile shows about 55,000 clones, around 70% of them singletons. The sequence derives from a human donor who received a COVID-19 vaccine. The sample was CD4+ T cells from PBMCs cultured with SARS-CoV-2 spike peptides, taken before COVID-19 vaccination. V usage is TRBV29-1 and J usage is TRBJ1-2; 7 bases agree with TRBD1. CDR3 DNA: TGCAGCGTTGGCCAGGGGGGACCTCTTGACTACACCTTC. Amino acid sequence: CSVGQGGPLDYTF.